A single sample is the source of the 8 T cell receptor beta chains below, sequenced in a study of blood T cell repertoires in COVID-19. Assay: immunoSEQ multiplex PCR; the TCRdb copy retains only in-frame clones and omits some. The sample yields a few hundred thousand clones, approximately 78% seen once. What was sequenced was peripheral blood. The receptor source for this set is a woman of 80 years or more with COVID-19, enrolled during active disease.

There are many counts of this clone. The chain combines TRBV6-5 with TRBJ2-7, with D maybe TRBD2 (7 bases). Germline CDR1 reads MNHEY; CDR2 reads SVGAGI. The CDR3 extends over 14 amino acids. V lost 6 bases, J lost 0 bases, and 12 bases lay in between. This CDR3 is CASREGGSSYEQYF. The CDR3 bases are TGTGCCAGCAGGGAGGGGGGGAGCTCCTACGAGCAGTACTTC.

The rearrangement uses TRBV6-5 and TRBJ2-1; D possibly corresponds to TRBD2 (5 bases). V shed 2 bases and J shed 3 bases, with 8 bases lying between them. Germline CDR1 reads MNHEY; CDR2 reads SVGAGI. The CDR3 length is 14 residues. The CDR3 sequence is CASSYRGLYNEQFF. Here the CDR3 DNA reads TGTGCCAGCAGTTACCGCGGACTCTACAATGAGCAGTTCTTC.

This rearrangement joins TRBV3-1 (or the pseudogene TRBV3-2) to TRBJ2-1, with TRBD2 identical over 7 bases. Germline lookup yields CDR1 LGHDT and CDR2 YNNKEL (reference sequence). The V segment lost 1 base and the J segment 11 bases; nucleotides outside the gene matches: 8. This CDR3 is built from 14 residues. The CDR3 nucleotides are TGTGCCAGCAGCCAAGGTACGCTAGCGGTTAAGCAGTTCTTC. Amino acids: CASSQGTLAVKQFF.

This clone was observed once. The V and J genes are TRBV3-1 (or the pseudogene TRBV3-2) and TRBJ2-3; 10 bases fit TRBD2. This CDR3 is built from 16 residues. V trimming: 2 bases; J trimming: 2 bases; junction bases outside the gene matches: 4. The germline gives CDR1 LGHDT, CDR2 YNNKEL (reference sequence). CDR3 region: CASSQRLAGHTDTQYF. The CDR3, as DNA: TGTGCCAGCAGCCAACGACTAGCGGGCCACACAGATACGCAGTATTTT.

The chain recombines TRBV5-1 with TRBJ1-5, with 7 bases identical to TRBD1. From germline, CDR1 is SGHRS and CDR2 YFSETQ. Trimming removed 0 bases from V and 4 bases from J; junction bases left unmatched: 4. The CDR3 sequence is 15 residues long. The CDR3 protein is CASSLDRGANQPQHF. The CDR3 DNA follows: TGCGCCAGCAGCTTGGACAGGGGAGCGAATCAGCCCCAGCATTTT.

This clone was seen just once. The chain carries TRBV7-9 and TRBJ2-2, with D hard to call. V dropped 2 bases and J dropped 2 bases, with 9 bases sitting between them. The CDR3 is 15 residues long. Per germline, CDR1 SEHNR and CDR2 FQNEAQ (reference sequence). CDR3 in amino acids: CASSLSLPNTGELFF. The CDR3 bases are TGTGCCAGCAGCTTAAGCCTCCCTAACACCGGGGAGCTGTTTTTT.

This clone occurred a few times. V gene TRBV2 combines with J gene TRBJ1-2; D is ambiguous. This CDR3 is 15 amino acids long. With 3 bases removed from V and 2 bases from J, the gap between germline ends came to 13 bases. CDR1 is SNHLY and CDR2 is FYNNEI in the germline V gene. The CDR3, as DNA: TGTGCCAGCAGTGAGCGGGAGCCCCTAAACTATGGCTACACCTTC. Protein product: CASSEREPLNYGYTF.

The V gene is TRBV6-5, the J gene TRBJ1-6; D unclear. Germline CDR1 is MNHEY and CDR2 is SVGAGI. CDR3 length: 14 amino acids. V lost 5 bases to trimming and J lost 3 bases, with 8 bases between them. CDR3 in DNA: TGTGCCAGCAGTCCACTGTACTATAATTCACCCCTCCACTTT. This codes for CASSPLYYNSPLHF.